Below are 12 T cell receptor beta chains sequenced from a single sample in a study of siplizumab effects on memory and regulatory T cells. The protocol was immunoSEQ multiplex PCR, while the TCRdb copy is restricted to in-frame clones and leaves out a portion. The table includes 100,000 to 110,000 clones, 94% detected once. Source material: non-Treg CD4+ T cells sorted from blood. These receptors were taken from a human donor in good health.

CDR3 sequence: CASSPLGGGSYEQYF. The CDR3 region has the DNA TGCGCCAGCAGCCCACTTGGCGGGGGTTCCTACGAGCAGTACTTC. V and J are TRBV5-1 and TRBJ2-7; 7 bases agree with TRBD2. The CDR3 is 15 amino acids. The germline gives CDR1 SGHRS, CDR2 YFSETQ. Trimming took 4 bases from V and 1 from J; bases not matched to a gene: 8.

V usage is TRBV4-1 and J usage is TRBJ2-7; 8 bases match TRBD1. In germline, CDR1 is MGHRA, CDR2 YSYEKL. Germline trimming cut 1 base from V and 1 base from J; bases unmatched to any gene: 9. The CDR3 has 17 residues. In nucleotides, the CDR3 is TGCGCCAGCAGCCAAGTTTTCCAGGGGGCAGGATCCTACGAGCAGTACTTC. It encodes CASSQVFQGAGSYEQYF.

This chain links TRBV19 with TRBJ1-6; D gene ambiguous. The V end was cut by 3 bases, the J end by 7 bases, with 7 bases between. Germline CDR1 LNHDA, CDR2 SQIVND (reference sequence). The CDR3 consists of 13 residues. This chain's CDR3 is CASSMHLNSPLHF. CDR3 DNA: TGTGCCAGTAGTATGCACTTGAATTCACCCCTCCACTTT.

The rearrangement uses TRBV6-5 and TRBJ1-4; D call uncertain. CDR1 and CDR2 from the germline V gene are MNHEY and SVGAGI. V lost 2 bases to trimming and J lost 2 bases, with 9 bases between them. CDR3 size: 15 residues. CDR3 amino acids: CASSYSFVTNEKLFF. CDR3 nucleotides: TGTGCCAGCAGTTACAGTTTCGTTACTAATGAAAAACTGTTTTTT.

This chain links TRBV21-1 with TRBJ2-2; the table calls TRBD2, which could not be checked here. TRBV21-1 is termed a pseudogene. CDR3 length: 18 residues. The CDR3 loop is CASSKQEREGVDTGELFF. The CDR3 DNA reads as TGTGCCAGCAGCAAACAAGAGCGGGAGGGCGTCGACACCGGGGAGCTGTTTTTT.

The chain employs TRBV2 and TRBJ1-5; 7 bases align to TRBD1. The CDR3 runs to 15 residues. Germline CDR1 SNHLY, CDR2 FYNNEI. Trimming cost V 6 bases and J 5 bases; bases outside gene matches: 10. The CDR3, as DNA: TGTGCCAGCAGAGGATCGACAGGGAGACATCAGCCCCAGCATTTT. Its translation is CASRGSTGRHQPQHF. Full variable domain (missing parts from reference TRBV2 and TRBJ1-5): EPEVTQTPSHQVTQMGQEVILRCVPISNHLYFYWYRQILGQKVEFLVSFYNNEISEKSEIFDDQFSVERPDGSNFTLKIRSTKLEDSAMYFCASRGSTGRHQPQHFGDGTRLSIL.

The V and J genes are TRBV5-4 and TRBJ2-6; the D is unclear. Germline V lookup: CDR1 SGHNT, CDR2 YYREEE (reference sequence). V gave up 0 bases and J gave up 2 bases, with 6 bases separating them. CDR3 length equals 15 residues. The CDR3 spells CASSLEGPGANVLTF. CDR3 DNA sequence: TGTGCCAGCAGCTTGGAGGGTCCTGGGGCCAACGTCCTGACTTTC. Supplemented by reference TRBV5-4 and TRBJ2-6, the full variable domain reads ETGVTQSPTHLIKTRGQQVTLRCSSQSGHNTVSWYQQALGQGPQFIFQYYREEENGRGNFPPRFSGLQFPNYSSELNVNALELDDSALYLCASSLEGPGANVLTFGAGSRLTVL.

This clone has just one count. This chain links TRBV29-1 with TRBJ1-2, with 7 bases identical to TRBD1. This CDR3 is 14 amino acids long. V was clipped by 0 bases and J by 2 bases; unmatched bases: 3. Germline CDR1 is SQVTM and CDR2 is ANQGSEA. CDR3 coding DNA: TGCAGCGTTGAAGAAGTGACAGGGAACTATGGCTACACCTTC. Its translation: CSVEEVTGNYGYTF. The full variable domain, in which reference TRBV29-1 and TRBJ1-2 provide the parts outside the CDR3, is SAVISQKPSRDICQRGTSLTIQCQVDSQVTMMFWYRQQPGQSLTLIATANQGSEATYESGFVIDKFPISRPNLTFSTLTVSNMSPEDSSIYLCSVEEVTGNYGYTFGSGTRLTVV.

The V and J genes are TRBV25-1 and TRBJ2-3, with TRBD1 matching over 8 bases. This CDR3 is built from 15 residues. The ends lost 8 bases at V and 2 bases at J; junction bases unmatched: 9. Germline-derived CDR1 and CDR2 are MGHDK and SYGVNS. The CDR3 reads CASVPGTGYTDTQYF. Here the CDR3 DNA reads TGTGCCAGCGTACCTGGGACAGGATACACAGATACGCAGTATTTT.

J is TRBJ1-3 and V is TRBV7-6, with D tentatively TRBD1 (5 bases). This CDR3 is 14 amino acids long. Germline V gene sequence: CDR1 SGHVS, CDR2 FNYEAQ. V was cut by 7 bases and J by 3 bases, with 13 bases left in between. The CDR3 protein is CASTPRGIGNTIYF. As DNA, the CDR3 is TGTGCCAGCACCCCACGGGGGATTGGAAACACCATATATTTT.

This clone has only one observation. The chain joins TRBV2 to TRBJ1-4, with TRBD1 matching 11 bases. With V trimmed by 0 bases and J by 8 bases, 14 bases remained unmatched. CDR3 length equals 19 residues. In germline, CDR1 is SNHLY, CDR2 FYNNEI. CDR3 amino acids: CASSEAGPDRGLMREKLFF. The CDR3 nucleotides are TGTGCCAGCAGTGAAGCTGGCCCGGACAGGGGGCTTATGAGGGAAAAACTGTTTTTT.

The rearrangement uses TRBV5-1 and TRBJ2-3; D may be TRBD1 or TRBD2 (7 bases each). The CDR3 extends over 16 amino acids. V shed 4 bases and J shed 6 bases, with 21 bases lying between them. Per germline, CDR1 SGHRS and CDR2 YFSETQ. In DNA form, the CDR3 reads TGCGCCAGCAGCCGGGGGGCAGCGTCACAGGGGGATACGCAGTATTTT. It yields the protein CASSRGAASQGDTQYF.